Sequencing of this T cell receptor beta chain was carried out in a study of CD8+CD57+ T cells in acquired aplastic anemia. For CDR3 and TCR beta VDJ profiling, genomic DNA was the template used. TCRdb fed the reads into MiXCR, producing one record per CDR3 protein. The repertoire consists of 150,000 to 200,000 distinct CDR3 sequences, with roughly half occurring once and the leading ten covering roughly 2%. Patients sequenced had flow cytometry evidence of CD8+CD57+ cell expansion. Prior therapy had not been administered to any patient at the time of blood sampling. Overall study results and limits: Researchers reported that CD8+ Simpson's diversity was not significantly different in patients versus controls.

The germline V gene encodes CDR1 PRHDT and CDR2 FYEKMQ (reference sequence). The CDR3 spans 12 residues. J lost 9 bases, V lost 2 bases, and 3 bases had no gene match. Regarding this clonotype: Its antigen is unknown.

The clonotype comes from a human donor with aplastic anemia. Material for sequencing was sorted CD4+, CD8+, or CD8+CD57+ T cells (not recorded which) from PBMCs. The chain carries TRBV13 and TRBJ2-5; 7 bases agree with TRBD1. For the CDR3, the DNA is TGTGCCAGCAGCTTATTACAGGGGCCCCAGTACTTC. This gives the protein CASSLLQGPQYF.